A selection of T cell receptor beta chains follows, all from one sample in a study of spatial heterogeneity in lung cancer. TCRdb re-called the 5' RACE reads through MiXCR, storing one row per CDR3 protein. The table records 2,500 to 3,000 distinct CDR3 sequences, more than 7% of them present only once. Source: lung tumor tissue, taken at surgery. Receptors originate from a male donor with early-stage non-small cell lung cancer. Both conserved end residues are part of each CDR3.

v_gene: TRBV7-2; j_gene: TRBJ2-7; CDR3aa: CASSLTTGYEQYF
v_gene: TRBV30; j_gene: TRBJ1-6; CDR3aa: CAWSPPSTGRIGSPLHF
v_gene: TRBV28; j_gene: TRBJ2-1; CDR3aa: CASSRHNEQFF
v_gene: TRBV11-2; j_gene: TRBJ2-2; CDR3aa: CASSSTRANTGELFF
v_gene: TRBV7-8; j_gene: TRBJ2-7; CDR3aa: CASALLPSTGTEQYF
v_gene: TRBV10-3; j_gene: TRBJ1-4; CDR3aa: CAISERGPQTTNEKLFF
v_gene: TRBV5-5; j_gene: TRBJ2-1; CDR3aa: CASSLVGTRNEQFF
v_gene: TRBV19; j_gene: TRBJ2-3; CDR3aa: CASSIGGTDTQYF
v_gene: TRBV6-5; j_gene: TRBJ2-5; CDR3aa: CASSYETGSAQYF
v_gene: TRBV18; j_gene: TRBJ2-1; CDR3aa: CASSPPTQWAYNEQFF
v_gene: TRBV30; j_gene: TRBJ2-4; CDR3aa: CAWSVGHPENIQYF
v_gene: TRBV2; j_gene: TRBJ2-3; CDR3aa: CASSPHSGVTDTQYF
v_gene: TRBV28; j_gene: TRBJ2-7; CDR3aa: CASSRSGSGRYEQYF
v_gene: TRBV7-9; j_gene: TRBJ1-3; CDR3aa: CASSTLRDDTTGGFFGNTIYF
v_gene: TRBV24-1; j_gene: TRBJ2-5; CDR3aa: CATRAAGGRQETQYF
v_gene: TRBV6-5; j_gene: TRBJ1-1; CDR3aa: CASSYLSGTEAFF
v_gene: TRBV2; j_gene: TRBJ2-1; CDR3aa: CASSPGTSVYNEQFF
v_gene: TRBV7-3; j_gene: TRBJ2-3; CDR3aa: CASSLLAGGRGIDTQYF
v_gene: TRBV6-5; j_gene: TRBJ2-3; CDR3aa: CASSYEREMGDTQYF
v_gene: TRBV12-3/TRBV12-4; j_gene: TRBJ1-1; CDR3aa: CASSLDFTEAFF
v_gene: TRBV6-2/TRBV6-3; j_gene: TRBJ1-1; CDR3aa: CASSLGTEAFF
v_gene: TRBV20-1; j_gene: TRBJ2-5; CDR3aa: CSARDRDRGTKTQYF
v_gene: TRBV7-9; j_gene: TRBJ2-7; CDR3aa: CASQGQREQYF
v_gene: TRBV6-2/TRBV6-3; j_gene: TRBJ1-4; CDR3aa: CASSYDETGNEKLFF
v_gene: TRBV7-9; j_gene: TRBJ2-5; CDR3aa: CASSLWGSQETQYF
v_gene: TRBV20-1; j_gene: TRBJ2-7; CDR3aa: CSAGTPPYEQYF
v_gene: TRBV20-1; j_gene: TRBJ1-2; CDR3aa: CSARDSLREYGYTF
v_gene: TRBV7-9; j_gene: TRBJ1-6; CDR3aa: CASSLGGSPLHF
v_gene: TRBV11-2; j_gene: TRBJ1-4; CDR3aa: CASKRGRLGHEKLFF